A few counts support the clone carrying this TCR beta chain. MiXCR, applied by TCRdb to the 5' RACE reads, yields one record per CDR3 protein. The top ten clones hold around 0.91% of a sample with 400,000 to 550,000 distinct CDR3 sequences, approximately 22% of them seen once. The record originates from a study of identical twins. The CDR3 has 15 amino acids. The germline gives CDR1 SGDLS, CDR2 YYNGEE. V was trimmed by 1 base and J by 3 bases, leaving 14 bases between them. These same records also appear under a second study, on T cells expressing NK-cell markers. From that paper: Sorted T-cell subsets CD3+CD56+NKG2C+, CD3+CD56+NKG2C- and CD3+CD56-NKG2C+ were TCR beta-sequenced. What restricted sorting to alpha-beta TCR T cells in several experiments was an anti-gamma-delta TCR antibody. There were a handful of donors in whom these clonotypes also led the CD3+CD56-NKG2C+ fraction.

This TCR was recovered from a woman under 30 in good health. The sample taken for sequencing was CD4+ T cells sorted from blood. The rearrangement uses TRBV9 and TRBJ2-7, with a tentative D call TRBD2 (6 bases). The CDR3 DNA sequence: TGTGCCAGCAGCGTAAGTGTAGCGGAGGGCTACGAGCAGTACTTC. Translation gives CASSVSVAEGYEQYF. Together with reference TRBV9 and TRBJ2-7, the CDR3 gives the full variable domain: DSGVTQTPKHLITATGQRVTLRCSPRSGDLSVYWYQQSLDQGLQFLIQYYNGEERAKGNILERFSAQQFPDLHSELNLSSLELGDSALYFCASSVSVAEGYEQYFGPGTRLTVT.